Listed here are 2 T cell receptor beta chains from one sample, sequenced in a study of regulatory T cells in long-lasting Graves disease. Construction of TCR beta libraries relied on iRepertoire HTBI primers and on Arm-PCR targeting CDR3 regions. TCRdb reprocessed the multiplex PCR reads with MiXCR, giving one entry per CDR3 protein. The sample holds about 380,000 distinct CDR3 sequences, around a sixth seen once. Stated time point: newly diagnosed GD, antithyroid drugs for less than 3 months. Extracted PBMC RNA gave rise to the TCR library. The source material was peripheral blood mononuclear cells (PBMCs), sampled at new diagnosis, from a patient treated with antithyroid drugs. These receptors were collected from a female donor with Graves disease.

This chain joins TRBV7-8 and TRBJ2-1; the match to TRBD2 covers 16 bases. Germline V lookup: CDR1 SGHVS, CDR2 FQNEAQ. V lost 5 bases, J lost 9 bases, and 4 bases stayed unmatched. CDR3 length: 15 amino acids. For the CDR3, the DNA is TGTGCCAGCAGCCCGGGGACTAGCGGGGGGGTTGAGCAGTTCTTC. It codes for CASSPGTSGGVEQFF.

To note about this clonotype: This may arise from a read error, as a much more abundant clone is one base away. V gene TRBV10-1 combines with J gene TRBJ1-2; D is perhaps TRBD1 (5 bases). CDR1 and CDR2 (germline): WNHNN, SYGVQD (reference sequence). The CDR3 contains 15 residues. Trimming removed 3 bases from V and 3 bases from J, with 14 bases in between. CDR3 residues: CASSEDRDRHYGYTF. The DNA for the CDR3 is TGCGCCAGCAGTGAAGATCGGGACCGCCACTATGGCTACACCTTC.